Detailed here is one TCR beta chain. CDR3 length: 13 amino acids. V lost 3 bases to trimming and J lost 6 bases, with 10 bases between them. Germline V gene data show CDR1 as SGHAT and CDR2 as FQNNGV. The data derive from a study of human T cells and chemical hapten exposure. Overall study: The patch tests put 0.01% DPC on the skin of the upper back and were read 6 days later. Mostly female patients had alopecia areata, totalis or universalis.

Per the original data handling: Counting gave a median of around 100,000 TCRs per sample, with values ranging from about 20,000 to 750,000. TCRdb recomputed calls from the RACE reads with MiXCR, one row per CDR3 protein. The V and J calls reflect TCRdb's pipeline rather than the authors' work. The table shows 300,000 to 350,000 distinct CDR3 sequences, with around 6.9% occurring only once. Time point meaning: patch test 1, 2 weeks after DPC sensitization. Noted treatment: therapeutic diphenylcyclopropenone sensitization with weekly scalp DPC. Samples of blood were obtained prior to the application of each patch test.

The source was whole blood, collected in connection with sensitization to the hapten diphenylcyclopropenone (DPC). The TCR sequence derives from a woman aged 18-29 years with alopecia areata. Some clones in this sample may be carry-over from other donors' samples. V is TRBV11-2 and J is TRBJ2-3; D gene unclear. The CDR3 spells CASSFGPADTQYF. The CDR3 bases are TGTGCCAGCAGCTTTGGGCCGGCGGATACGCAGTATTTT.